This T cell receptor (beta chain) is drawn from a study of blood T cell repertoires in COVID-19. In the study overall: PBMCs, B-cell-depleted T cells, or T cells were the source of the cDNA or gDNA that made up the material.

Original processing notes: Reference gene primer amplification gave nucleated cell count estimates. Sequencing was performed with immunoSEQ multiplex PCR; in TCRdb, only in-frame clones are kept and a portion is missing. V and J calls and clone size are as listed in that table; D and trimming were resolved from the DNA. The profile covers some 250,000 clones, with roughly 84% appearing a single time and 4.2% taken by the ten largest. The receptor was isolated from a man between 60 and 70 years old with acute or convalescent COVID-19. Specimen: peripheral blood.

The CDR3 reads CASTRSRYEQYF. CDR3 DNA: TGTGCCAGCACGCGATCCCGCTACGAGCAGTACTTC. This chain connects TRBV28 to TRBJ2-7; D not certain. The CDR3 extends over 12 amino acids. The germline V and J ends were trimmed by 7 bases and 3 bases, with 10 bases remaining between them. The V gene's germline CDR1 is MDHEN and CDR2 SYDVKM.